Below, one T cell receptor (beta chain) is given with its context. Antigen unknown. A read error may account for a junction end that differs from germline. The data were obtained in a study of tumor-infiltrating lymphocytes in primary liver carcinoma. Study context: Tissue type made little difference to sample yields of roughly 3.5 to 7.13 million productive TCRbeta reads. Study-wide points: Tumor tissue displayed a significantly greater top-250-clone fraction than blood (p = 0.039).

A primer matching the constant region was used to make TCR beta cDNA from 500 ng of total RNA. Generation of the TCR beta libraries relied on three nested multiplex PCR rounds using slightly modified ARM-PCR. The two initial PCR rounds, nine to eleven cycles each, used TRBV1-TRBV30 forward and C-beta reverse primers. TCRdb re-derived calls from the multiplex PCR reads in MiXCR, one entry per CDR3 protein. The sample consists of about 190,000 distinct CDR3 sequences, 70% to 90% of them appearing once. Germline V gene lookup returns CDR1 MGHRA and CDR2 YSYEKL. CDR3 length: 13 amino acids. Unsorted bulk tissue (roughly 17-34 mg) underwent RNA and DNA co-extraction. Tumor samples all exceeded 80% viable tumor cells.

Sequencing was performed on tumor tissue from primary liver carcinoma. V and J are TRBV4-1 and TRBJ2-3, with 7 nucleotides matching TRBD1. The clonotype was recovered from a man in his forties or fifties with primary liver carcinoma and hepatitis B virus infection. The CDR3 DNA is TGCACCAGTAGCATGGACAGGACAGATACGGAGTATTTT. Protein: CTSSMDRTDTEYF.